The rows below give T cell receptor beta chains drawn from one sample of a study of sequential checkpoint blockade in melanoma. Assay used: immunoSEQ multiplex PCR; TCRdb lists only in-frame clones, some missing. The table has around 41,000 clones, around 86% seen once; the top ten hold 10% to 15%. The sample here was CD8+ T cells sorted from blood (inferred from file names), taken from a patient given nivolumab and ipilimumab in sequence. The receptors derive from a human donor with melanoma. CDR3s include the opening cysteine and the closing phenylalanine or tryptophan. The D gene is left open where the match is weak. Part of the rows lack a size; the others show once, few, many or a class for expanded clones.

V	J	D	size	CDR3	DNA
TRBV4-1	TRBJ1-1	TRBD1	few	CASSQMTGENTEAFF	TGCGCCAGCAGCCAGATGACAGGGGAGAACACTGAAGCTTTCTTT
TRBV19	TRBJ2-3	NA	NA	CASQWGASTDTQYF	TGTGCCAGTCAGTGGGGAGCTAGCACAGATACGCAGTATTTT
TRBV19	TRBJ1-2	TRBD1	NA	CASSIGTGDPWEVGYGYTF	TGTGCCAGTAGTATTGGGACAGGGGACCCCTGGGAGGTTGGCTATGGCTACACCTTC
TRBV27	TRBJ2-7	TRBD1	NA	CASSWLGQGIVEQYF	TGTGCCAGCAGTTGGTTAGGACAGGGGATTGTCGAGCAGTACTTC
TRBV29-1	TRBJ2-7	NA	NA	CSAVAASFAYEQYF	TGCAGCGCTGTGGCGGCAAGTTTTGCGTACGAGCAGTACTTC
TRBV5-1	TRBJ1-1	NA	NA	CASSFSRGNTEAFF	TGCGCCAGCAGCTTTAGCAGGGGGAACACTGAAGCTTTCTTT
TRBV7-9	TRBJ1-5	NA	NA	CASSLSTGFQPQHF	TGTGCCAGCAGCTTATCGACGGGTTTCCAGCCCCAGCATTTT
TRBV28	TRBJ2-5	TRBD2	NA	CASSLIAGGETQYF	TGTGCCAGCAGTTTAATAGCGGGAGGAGAGACCCAGTACTTC
TRBV7-9	TRBJ1-2	NA	NA	CASSLVGGGDYGYTF	TGTGCCAGCAGCTTAGTTGGGGGAGGTGACTATGGCTACACCTTC
TRBV4-3	TRBJ1-5	NA	NA	CASSDTAYNQPQHF	TGCGCCAGCAGCGATACAGCCTACAATCAGCCCCAGCATTTT
TRBV7-3	TRBJ2-3	NA	NA	CASSSTGGPSDTQYF	TGTGCCAGCAGCTCAACCGGGGGGCCCTCAGATACGCAGTATTTT
TRBV11-3	TRBJ2-2	NA	NA	CASSHSPRGGELFF	TGTGCCAGCAGCCATAGCCCCCGGGGCGGGGAGCTGTTTTTT
TRBV5-6	TRBJ2-1	NA	NA	CASSLEGLDNEQFF	TGTGCCAGCAGCTTGGAAGGCCTAGACAATGAGCAGTTCTTC
TRBV5-8	TRBJ2-1	TRBD2	NA	CASSGGEEQFF	TGTGCCAGCAGCGGGGGGGAAGAGCAGTTCTTC
TRBV6-1	TRBJ2-1	TRBD2	NA	CASSGRGAGGGNEQFF	TGTGCCAGCAGTGGCCGGGGAGCGGGAGGCGGCAATGAGCAGTTCTTC
TRBV19	TRBJ2-7	TRBD2	NA	CASSIDRTSGRASYEQYF	TGTGCCAGTAGTATAGATCGGACTAGCGGGAGGGCCTCCTACGAGCAGTACTTC
TRBV7-9	TRBJ2-3	NA	NA	CASSLWVGAADTQYF	TGTGCCAGCAGCTTATGGGTAGGGGCAGCAGATACGCAGTATTTT
TRBV4-2	TRBJ1-2	TRBD1	once	CASSPTGQSIHGYTF	TGTGCCAGCAGCCCGACGGGACAGTCTATTCATGGCTACACCTTC
TRBV10-3	TRBJ1-2	NA	NA	CAISESSGLNYGYTF	TGTGCCATCAGTGAGTCGAGCGGGCTTAACTATGGCTACACCTTC
TRBV7-9	TRBJ2-4	NA	NA	CASSHQGGAKNIQYF	TGTGCCAGCAGTCATCAGGGAGGTGCCAAAAACATTCAGTACTTC